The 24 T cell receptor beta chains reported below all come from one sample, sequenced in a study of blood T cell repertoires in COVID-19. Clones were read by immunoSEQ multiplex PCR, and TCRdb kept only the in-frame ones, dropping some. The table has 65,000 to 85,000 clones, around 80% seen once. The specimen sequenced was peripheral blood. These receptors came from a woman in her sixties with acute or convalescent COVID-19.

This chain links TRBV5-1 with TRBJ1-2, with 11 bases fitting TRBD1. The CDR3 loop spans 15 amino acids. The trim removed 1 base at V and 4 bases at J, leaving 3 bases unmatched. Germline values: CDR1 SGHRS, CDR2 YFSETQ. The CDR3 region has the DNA TGCGCCAGCAGCTTGCGGGACAGGGGGATCTATGGCTACACCTTC. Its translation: CASSLRDRGIYGYTF.

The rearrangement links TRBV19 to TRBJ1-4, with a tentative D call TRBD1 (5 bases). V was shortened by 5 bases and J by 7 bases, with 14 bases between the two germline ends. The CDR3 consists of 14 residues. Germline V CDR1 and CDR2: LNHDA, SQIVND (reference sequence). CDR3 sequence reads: CASSFASGGEKLFF. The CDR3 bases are TGTGCCAGTAGTTTCGCCTCGGGGGGTGAAAAACTGTTTTTT.

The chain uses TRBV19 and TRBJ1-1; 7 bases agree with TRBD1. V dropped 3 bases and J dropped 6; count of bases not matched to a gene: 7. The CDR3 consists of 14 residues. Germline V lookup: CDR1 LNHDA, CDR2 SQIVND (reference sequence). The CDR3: CASSIDRTGAEAFF. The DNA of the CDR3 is TGTGCCAGTAGTATTGACCGGACAGGCGCTGAAGCTTTCTTT.

Here the CDR3 reads CAIWTLYGYTF. CDR3 DNA: TGTGCCATATGGACACTCTATGGCTACACCTTC. The chain recombines TRBV6-5 with TRBJ1-2; perhaps TRBD1 as D (5 bases). This CDR3 has 11 amino acids. In germline, CDR1 is MNHEY, CDR2 SVGAGI. V lost 10 bases and J lost 4, with 10 bases in between.

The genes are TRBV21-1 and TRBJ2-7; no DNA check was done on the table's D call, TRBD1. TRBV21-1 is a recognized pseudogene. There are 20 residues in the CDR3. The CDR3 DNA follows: TGTGCCAGCAGCAATGGAGCCCCGGGACAGGGGGCGGCAGGCTCCTACGAGCAGTACGTC. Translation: CASSNGAPGQGAAGSYEQYV.

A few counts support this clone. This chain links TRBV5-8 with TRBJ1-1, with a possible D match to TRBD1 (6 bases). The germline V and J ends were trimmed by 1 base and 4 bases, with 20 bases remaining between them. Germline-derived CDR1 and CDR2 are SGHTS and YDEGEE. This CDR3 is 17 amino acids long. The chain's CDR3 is CASSLWPGAADGTEAFF. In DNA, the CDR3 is TGTGCCAGCAGCTTGTGGCCAGGGGCCGCAGACGGCACTGAAGCTTTCTTT.

In nucleotides, the CDR3 is TGTGCCAGCAGCTTAGTCGGGGGGCAAGTCACCGGGGAGCTGTTTTTT. Its translation: CASSLVGGQVTGELFF. The chain employs TRBV7-2 and TRBJ2-2, with TRBD2 as a possible D gene (7 bases). Germline CDR1 is SGHTA and CDR2 is FQGNSA. The CDR3 extends over 16 amino acids. V was cut by 1 base and J by 4 bases, with 13 bases left in between.

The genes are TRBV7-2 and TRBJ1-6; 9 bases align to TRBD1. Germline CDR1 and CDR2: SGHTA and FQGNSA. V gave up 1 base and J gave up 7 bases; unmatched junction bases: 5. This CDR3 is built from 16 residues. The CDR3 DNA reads TGTGCCAGCAGCTTAGTAGACAGGGGGAGCAATTCACCCCTCCACTTT. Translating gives CASSLVDRGSNSPLHF.

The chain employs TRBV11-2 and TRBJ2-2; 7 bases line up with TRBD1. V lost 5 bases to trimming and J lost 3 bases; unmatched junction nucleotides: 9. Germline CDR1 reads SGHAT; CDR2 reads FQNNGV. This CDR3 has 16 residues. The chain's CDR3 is CASSLVRGPDTGELFF. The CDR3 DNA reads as TGTGCCAGCAGCCTCGTGAGGGGGCCGGACACCGGGGAGCTGTTTTTT.

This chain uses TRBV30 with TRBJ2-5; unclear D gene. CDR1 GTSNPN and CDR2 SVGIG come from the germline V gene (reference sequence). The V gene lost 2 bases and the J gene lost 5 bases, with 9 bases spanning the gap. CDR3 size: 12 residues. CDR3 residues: CAWSPARETQYF. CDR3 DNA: TGTGCCTGGAGTCCCGCTAGGGAGACCCAGTACTTC.

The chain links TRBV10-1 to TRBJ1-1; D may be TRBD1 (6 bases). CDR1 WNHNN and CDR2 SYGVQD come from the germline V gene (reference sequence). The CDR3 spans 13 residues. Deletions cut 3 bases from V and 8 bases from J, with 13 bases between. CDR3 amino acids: CASSDGYGTEAFF. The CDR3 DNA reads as TGCGCCAGCAGTGACGGTTATGGGACAGAAGCTTTCTTT.

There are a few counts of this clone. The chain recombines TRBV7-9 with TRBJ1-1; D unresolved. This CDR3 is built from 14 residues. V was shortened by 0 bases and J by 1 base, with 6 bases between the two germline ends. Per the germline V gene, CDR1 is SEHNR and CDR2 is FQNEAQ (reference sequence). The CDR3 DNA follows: TGTGCCAGCAGCTTAGCTCACAGGAACACTGAAGCTTTCTTT. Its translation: CASSLAHRNTEAFF.

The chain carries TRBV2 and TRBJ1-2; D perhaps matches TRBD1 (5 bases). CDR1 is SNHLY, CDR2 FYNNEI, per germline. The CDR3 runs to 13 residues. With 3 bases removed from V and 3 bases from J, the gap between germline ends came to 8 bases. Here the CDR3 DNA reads TGTGCCAGCAGTGAGGGCAGGGACTATGGCTACACCTTC. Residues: CASSEGRDYGYTF.

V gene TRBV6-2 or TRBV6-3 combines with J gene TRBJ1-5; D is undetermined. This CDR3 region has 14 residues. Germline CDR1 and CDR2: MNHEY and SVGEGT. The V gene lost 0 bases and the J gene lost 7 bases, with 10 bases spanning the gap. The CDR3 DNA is TGTGCCAGCAGTTACTCGAGCGACGTGCAGCCCCAGCATTTT. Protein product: CASSYSSDVQPQHF.

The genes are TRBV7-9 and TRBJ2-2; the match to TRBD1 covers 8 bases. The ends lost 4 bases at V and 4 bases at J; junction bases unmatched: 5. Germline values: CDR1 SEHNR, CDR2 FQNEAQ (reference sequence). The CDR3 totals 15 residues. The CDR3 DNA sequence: TGTGCCAGCAGCTACACAGGGGGAGGCACCGGGGAGCTGTTTTTT. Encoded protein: CASSYTGGGTGELFF.

The CDR3 loop is CASSEVRQGNNSPLHF. The CDR3 DNA reads as TGTGCCAGCAGTGAAGTGAGGCAGGGGAATAATTCACCCCTCCACTTT. The chain combines TRBV2 with TRBJ1-6, with D perhaps TRBD1 (6 bases). Trimming cost V 1 base and J 5 bases, with 12 bases left between them. Germline V gives CDR1 SNHLY, CDR2 FYNNEI. CDR3 length: 16 amino acids. The full variable domain, its missing parts supplied by reference TRBV2 and TRBJ1-6, is EPEVTQTPSHQVTQMGQEVILRCVPISNHLYFYWYRQILGQKVEFLVSFYNNEISEKSEIFDDQFSVERPDGSNFTLKIRSTKLEDSAMYFCASSEVRQGNNSPLHFGNGTRLTVT.

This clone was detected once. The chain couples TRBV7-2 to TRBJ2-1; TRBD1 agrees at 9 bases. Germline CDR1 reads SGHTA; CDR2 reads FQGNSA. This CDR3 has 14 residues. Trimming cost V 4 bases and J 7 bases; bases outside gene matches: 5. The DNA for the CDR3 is TGTGCCAGCAGCTCGCCCGGGACAGGGAATGAGCAGTTCTTC. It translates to CASSSPGTGNEQFF.

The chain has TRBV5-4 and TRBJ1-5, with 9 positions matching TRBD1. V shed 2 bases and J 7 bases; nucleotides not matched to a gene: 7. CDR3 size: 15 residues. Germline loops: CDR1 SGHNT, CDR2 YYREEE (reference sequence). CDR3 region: CASSFTGGATQPQHF. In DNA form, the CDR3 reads TGTGCCAGCAGCTTTACAGGGGGCGCAACCCAGCCCCAGCATTTT.

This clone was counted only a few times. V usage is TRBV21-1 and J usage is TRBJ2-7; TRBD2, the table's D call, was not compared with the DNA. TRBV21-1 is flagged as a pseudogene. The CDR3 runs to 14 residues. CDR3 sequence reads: CASLPAGITYEQYV. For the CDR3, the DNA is TGTGCCAGCTTACCCGCCGGGATTACCTACGAGCAGTACGTC.

The CDR3: CASSLGAGVGYTF. The CDR3 nucleotides read TGTGCCAGCAGCTTAGGGGCAGGGGTCGGCTACACCTTC. V gene TRBV7-2 combines with J gene TRBJ1-2; TRBD1 is a possible D gene (6 bases). This CDR3 has 13 residues. The germline gives CDR1 SGHTA, CDR2 FQGNSA. Trimming pared 1 base from V and 8 bases from J, leaving 11 bases between.

The CDR3 nucleotides read TGTGCCAGCAGCTTATATCCCCCTCGGCTGGCGGCGCCCTATGGCTACACCTTC. This gives the protein CASSLYPPRLAAPYGYTF. V and J are TRBV7-8 and TRBJ1-2; D call uncertain. The CDR3 totals 18 residues. Trimming removed 2 bases from V and 4 bases from J, with 23 bases in between. Germline-derived CDR1 and CDR2 are SGHVS and FQNEAQ. Looking up the rest from reference TRBV7-8 and TRBJ1-2 gives the full variable domain: GAGVSQSPRYKVAKRGQDVALRCDPISGHVSLFWYQQALGQGPEFLTYFQNEAQLDKSGLPSDRFFAERPEGSVSTLKIQRTQQEDSAVYLCASSLYPPRLAAPYGYTFGSGTRLTVV.

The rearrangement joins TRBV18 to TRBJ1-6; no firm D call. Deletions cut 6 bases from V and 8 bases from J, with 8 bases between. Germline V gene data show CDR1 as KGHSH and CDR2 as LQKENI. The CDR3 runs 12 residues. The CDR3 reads CASSTTDSPLHF. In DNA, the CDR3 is TGTGCCAGCTCTACGACTGATTCACCCCTCCACTTT.

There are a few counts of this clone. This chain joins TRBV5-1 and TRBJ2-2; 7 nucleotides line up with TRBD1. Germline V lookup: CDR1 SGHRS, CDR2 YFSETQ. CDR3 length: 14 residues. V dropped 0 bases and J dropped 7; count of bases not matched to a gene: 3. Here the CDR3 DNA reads TGCGCCAGCAGCTTGGCTCAGGGGGTCGGGGAGCTGTTTTTT. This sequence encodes CASSLAQGVGELFF.

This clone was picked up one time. The CDR3 is CASSLSYPGELYDYGYTF. In DNA form, the CDR3 reads TGTGCCAGCAGTTTATCGTACCCCGGTGAATTGTATGACTATGGCTACACCTTC. This chain connects TRBV27 to TRBJ1-2; D not resolved. This CDR3 spans 18 amino acids. V dropped 0 bases and J dropped 3 bases, with 20 bases sitting between them. In germline, CDR1 is MNHEY, CDR2 SMNVEV (reference sequence).